Sequencing of this T cell receptor beta chain was carried out in a study of T cell repertoires in cytomegalovirus infection (dated by TCRdb to the late 2010s). About the investigation overall: Because public TCR beta signatures pointed to carriage of CMV infection together with the matching HLA type, the HLA type of each donor mattered for the analysis.

Sequencing relied on an Illumina HiSeq 1500. TCRdb applied fastp at Q25 and MiXCR to the public reads, then kept only in-frame beta chains. Records with the same CDR3 protein are collapsed into one entry carrying the most frequent genes and DNA. This sample lists under 600,000 distinct CDR3 sequences; 15% to 20% were detected once. The ten largest clones represent under 30% of the sample. This clonotype was seen at least ten times. The antigen it recognizes is unknown. No base quality information exists; no much larger clone differs at one position. Deletion took 1 base off V and 3 bases off J, with a span of 7 bases between the germline ends. The germline V gene yields SGHVS for CDR1 and FQNEAQ for CDR2. The CDR3 spans 14 residues, from the cysteine through the phenylalanine. Left in the record is the CDR3 DNA by itself, 42 bases read in frame from the first base. What the study reported, not specific to this receptor: In both this cohort and an independent roughly 350-donor cohort, the cumulative frequency of public TCR beta family members distinguished carriers of CMV infection plus the relevant HLA type. In the ex vivo response, HLA-C-restricted CMV-specific TCR beta clonotypes were dominant, and in two of eight donors the single most frequent clonotype came from this HLA-C-restricted group.

This receptor was obtained from a human donor in good health (CMV status not recorded). Some clones in this sample may be carry-over from other donors' samples. The receptor chain draws on TRBV7-8 and TRBJ1-5; tentative D gene TRBD1, with 5 bases matching. Sequences were obtained from CD8+ T cells from PBMCs. CDR3 loop: CASSLGGLNQPQHF. The DNA sequence follows: TGTGCCAGCAGCTTAGGGGGACTCAATCAGCCCCAGCATTTT.